This T cell receptor beta chain was sequenced in a study of OX40 agonist ivuxolimab in advanced cancers. Study background: Under the entry rules, prior anti-PD-1, anti-PD-L1 or anti-CTLA-4 therapy was allowed, and 40% had some.

Clones were sequenced by immunoSEQ multiplex PCR, and TCRdb holds only the in-frame ones, with some missing. The table shows roughly 43,000 clones, with around 90% occurring only once. The CDR3 is made up of 16 amino acids. The V segment lost 1 base and the J segment 5 bases; nucleotides outside the gene matches: 6. Per the germline V gene, CDR1 is SGHNT and CDR2 is YYREEE (reference sequence). The study, taken as a whole, reports: Both blood CD4+ and CD8+ T cells showed clonal growth by week 6 at 0.1 to 3.0 mg/kg.

To note about this clone: The antigen is not known.

The clonotype was recovered from an adult with an advanced solid tumor such as melanoma, head and neck, liver or kidney cancer. This chain joins TRBV5-4 and TRBJ2-5; TRBD2 matches 12 bases. Sequenced here: CD4+ or CD8+ T cells sorted from blood, sampled in a trial of the OX40 agonist ivuxolimab. CDR3 region: CASSLTSGGRYETQYF. CDR3 bases: TGTGCCAGCAGCTTGACTAGCGGGGGGAGGTACGAGACCCAGTACTTC.